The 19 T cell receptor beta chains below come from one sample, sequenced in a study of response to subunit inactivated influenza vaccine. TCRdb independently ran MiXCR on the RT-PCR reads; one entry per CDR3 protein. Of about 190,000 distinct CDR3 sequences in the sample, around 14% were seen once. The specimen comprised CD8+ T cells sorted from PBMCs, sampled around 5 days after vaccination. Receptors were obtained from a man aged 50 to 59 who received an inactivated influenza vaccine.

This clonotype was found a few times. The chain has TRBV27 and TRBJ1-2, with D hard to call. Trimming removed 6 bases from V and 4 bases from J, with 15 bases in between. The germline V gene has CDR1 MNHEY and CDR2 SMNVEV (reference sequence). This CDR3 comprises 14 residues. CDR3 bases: TGTGCCAGCAGATTTAGAGGGTACGGCTATGGCTACACCTTC. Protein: CASRFRGYGYGYTF.

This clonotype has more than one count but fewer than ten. CDR3 region: CASNGQGPSYNEQFF. Written as DNA, the CDR3 is TGTGCCAGCAACGGACAGGGGCCCTCCTACAATGAGCAGTTCTTC. This chain connects TRBV6-1 to TRBJ2-1, with 9 bases aligning to TRBD1. Germline CDR1 reads MNHNS; CDR2 reads SASEGT. The V gene end was trimmed by 7 bases and the J gene end by 0 bases; junction bases not matched to a gene: 4. The CDR3 covers 15 residues.

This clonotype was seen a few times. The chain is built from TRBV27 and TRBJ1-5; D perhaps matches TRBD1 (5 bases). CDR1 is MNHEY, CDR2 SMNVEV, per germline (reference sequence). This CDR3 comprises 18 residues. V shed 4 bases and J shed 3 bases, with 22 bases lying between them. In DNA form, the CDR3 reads TGTGCCAGCAGTTCTCTTCCCGTGGAGGGGAAGATCAATCAGCCCCAGCATTTT. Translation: CASSSLPVEGKINQPQHF.

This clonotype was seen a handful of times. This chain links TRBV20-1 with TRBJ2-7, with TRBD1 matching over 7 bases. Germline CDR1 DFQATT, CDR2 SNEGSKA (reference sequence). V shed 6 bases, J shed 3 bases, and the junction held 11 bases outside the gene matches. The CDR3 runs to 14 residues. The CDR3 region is CSAPKGASLYEQYF. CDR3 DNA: TGCAGTGCCCCCAAGGGGGCCAGTCTCTACGAGCAGTACTTC.

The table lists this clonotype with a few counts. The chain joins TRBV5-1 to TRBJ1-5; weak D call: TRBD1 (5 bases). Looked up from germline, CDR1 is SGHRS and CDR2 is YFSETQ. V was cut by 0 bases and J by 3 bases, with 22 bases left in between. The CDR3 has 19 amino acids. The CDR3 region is CASSLEGVRGPVHNQPQHF. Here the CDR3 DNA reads TGCGCCAGCAGCTTGGAAGGAGTTAGGGGCCCGGTTCACAATCAGCCCCAGCATTTT. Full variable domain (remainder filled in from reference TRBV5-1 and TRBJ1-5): KAGVTQTPRYLIKTRGQQVTLSCSPISGHRSVSWYQQTPGQGLQFLFEYFSETQRNKGNFPGRFSGRQFSNSRSEMNVSTLELGDSALYLCASSLEGVRGPVHNQPQHFGDGTRLSIL.

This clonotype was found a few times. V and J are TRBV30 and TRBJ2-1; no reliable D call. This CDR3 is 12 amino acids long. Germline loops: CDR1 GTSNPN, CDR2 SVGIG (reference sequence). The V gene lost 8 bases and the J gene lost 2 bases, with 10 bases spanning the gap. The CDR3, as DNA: TGTGCCGTGGCATCACCCTACAATGAGCAGTTCTTC. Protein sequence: CAVASPYNEQFF.

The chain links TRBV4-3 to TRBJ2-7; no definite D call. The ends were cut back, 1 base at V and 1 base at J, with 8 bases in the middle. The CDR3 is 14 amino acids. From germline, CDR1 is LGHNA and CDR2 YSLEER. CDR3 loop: CASSQASGSYEQYF. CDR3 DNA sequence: TGCGCCAGCAGCCAAGCATCCGGGTCCTACGAGCAGTACTTC.

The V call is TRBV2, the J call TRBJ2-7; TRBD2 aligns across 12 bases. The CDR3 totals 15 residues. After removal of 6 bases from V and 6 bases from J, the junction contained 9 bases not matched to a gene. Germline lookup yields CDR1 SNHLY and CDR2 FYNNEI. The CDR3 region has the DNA TGTGCCAGCAGGGGATCGACTAGCGGGAGCCCCGAGCAGTACTTC. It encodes CASRGSTSGSPEQYF.

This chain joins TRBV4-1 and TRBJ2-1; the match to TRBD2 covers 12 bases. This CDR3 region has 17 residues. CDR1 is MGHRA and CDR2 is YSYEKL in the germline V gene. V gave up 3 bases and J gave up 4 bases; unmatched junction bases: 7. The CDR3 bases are TGCGCCAGCAGCCAGGCGGGACTAGCGGGCATGTACAATGAGCAGTTCTTC. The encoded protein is CASSQAGLAGMYNEQFF.

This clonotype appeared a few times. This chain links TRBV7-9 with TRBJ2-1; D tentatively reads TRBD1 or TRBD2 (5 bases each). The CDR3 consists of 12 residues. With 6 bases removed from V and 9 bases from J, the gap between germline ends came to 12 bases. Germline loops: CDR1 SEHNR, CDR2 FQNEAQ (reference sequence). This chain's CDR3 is CASSSGAGEQFF. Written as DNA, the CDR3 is TGTGCCAGCAGTTCCGGGGCAGGTGAGCAGTTCTTC.

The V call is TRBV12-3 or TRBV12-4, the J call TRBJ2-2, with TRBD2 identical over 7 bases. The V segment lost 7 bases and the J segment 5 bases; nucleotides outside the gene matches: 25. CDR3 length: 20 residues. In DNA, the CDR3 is TGTGCCAGCAATAGGAGAGCCGGGGGGACTAAAAACGAGGGGACCGGGGAGCTGTTTTTT. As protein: CASNRRAGGTKNEGTGELFF.

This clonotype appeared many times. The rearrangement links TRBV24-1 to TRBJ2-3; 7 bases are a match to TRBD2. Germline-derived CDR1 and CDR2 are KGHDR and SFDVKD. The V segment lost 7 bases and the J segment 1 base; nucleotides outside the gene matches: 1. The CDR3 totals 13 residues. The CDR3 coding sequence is TGTGCCACCAGCACTAGCGGCACAGATACGCAGTATTTT. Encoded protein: CATSTSGTDTQYF.

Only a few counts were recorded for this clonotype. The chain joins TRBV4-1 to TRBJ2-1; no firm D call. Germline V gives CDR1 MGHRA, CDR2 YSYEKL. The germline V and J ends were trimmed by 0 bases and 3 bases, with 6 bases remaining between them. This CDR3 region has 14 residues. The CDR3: CASSQDSRYNEQFF. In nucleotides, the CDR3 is TGCGCCAGCAGCCAAGATTCGCGCTACAATGAGCAGTTCTTC.

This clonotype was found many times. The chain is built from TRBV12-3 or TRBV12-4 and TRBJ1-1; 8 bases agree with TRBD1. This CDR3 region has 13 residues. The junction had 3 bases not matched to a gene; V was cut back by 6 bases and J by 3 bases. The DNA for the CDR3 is TGTGCCAGCAGCACGGACAGGGACACTGAAGCTTTCTTT. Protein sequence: CASSTDRDTEAFF.

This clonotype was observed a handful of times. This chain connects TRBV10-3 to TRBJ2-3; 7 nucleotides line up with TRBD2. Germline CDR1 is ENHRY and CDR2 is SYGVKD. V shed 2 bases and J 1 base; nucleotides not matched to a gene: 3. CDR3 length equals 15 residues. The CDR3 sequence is CAISEQGGGTDTQYF. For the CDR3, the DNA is TGTGCCATCAGTGAGCAGGGAGGGGGCACAGATACGCAGTATTTT.

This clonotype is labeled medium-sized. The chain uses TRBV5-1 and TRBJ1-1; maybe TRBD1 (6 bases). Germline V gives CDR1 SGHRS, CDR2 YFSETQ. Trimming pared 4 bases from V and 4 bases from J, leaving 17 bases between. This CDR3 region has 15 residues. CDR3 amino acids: CASSSRTGASTEAFF. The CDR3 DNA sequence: TGCGCCAGCAGCAGCCGGACGGGGGCCAGCACTGAAGCTTTCTTT. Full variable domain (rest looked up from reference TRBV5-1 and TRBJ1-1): KAGVTQTPRYLIKTRGQQVTLSCSPISGHRSVSWYQQTPGQGLQFLFEYFSETQRNKGNFPGRFSGRQFSNSRSEMNVSTLELGDSALYLCASSSRTGASTEAFFGQGTRLTVV.

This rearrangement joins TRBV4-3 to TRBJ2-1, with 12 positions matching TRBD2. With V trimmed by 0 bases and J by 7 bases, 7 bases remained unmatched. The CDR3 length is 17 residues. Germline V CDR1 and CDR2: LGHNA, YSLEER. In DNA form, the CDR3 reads TGCGCCAGCAGCCAAGATTGGCTAGCGGGGGGGTCGAATGAGCAGTTCTTC. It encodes CASSQDWLAGGSNEQFF.

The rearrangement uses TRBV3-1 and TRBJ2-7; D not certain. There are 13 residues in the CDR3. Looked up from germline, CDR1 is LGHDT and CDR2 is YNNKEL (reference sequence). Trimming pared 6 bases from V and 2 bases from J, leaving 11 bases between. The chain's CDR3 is CASSEVLAYEQYF. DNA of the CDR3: TGTGCCAGCAGTGAGGTGCTGGCCTACGAGCAGTACTTC.

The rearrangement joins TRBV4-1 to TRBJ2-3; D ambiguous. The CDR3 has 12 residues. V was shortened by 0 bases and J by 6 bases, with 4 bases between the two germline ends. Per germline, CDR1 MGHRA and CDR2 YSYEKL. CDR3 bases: TGCGCCAGCAGCCAAGATAAGGATACGCAGTATTTT. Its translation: CASSQDKDTQYF.